Listed below are T cell receptor beta chains from one sample, sequenced in a study of blood T cell repertoires in COVID-19. Generated by immunoSEQ multiplex PCR, the TCRdb table keeps only in-frame clones and is missing some. The sample contains nearly 400,000 clones, roughly 90% of which appear only once. The specimen was PBMCs or T cells enriched from blood (not recorded which). The receptors were sampled from a woman aged 30 to 39 who had recovered from COVID-19. CDR3s include the opening cysteine and the closing phenylalanine or tryptophan. The D gene is left open where the match is weak. The listing skips clone size in some rows; elsewhere it reads once, few, many or a size class.

V	J	D	size	DNA	CDR3
TRBV6-4	TRBJ2-3	NA	NA	TGTGCCAGCAGTGACTCCCGGGGTGGAACAGATACGCAGTATTTT	CASSDSRGGTDTQYF
TRBV27	TRBJ2-7	TRBD2	NA	TGTGCCAGCAGCCTCAGGACTAGCGGCGAAGGGCAGTACTTC	CASSLRTSGEGQYF
TRBV4-3	TRBJ1-1	NA	NA	TGCGCCAGCAGCCCCCAGGGTAACACTGAAGCTTTCTTT	CASSPQGNTEAFF
TRBV19	TRBJ2-7	NA	NA	TGTGCCAGTAGCGAACAGGGTCCCTACGAGCAGTACTTC	CASSEQGPYEQYF
TRBV4-2	TRBJ1-5	NA	NA	TGTGCCAGCAGCCAGGAAAGGAGGGAGAATCAGCCCCAGCATTTT	CASSQERRENQPQHF
TRBV6-2/TRBV6-3	TRBJ2-1	TRBD2	NA	TGTGCCAGCAGTTCAGCGGGGGGGGGCTACAATGAGCAGTTCTTC	CASSSAGGGYNEQFF
TRBV13	TRBJ2-2	NA	NA	TGTGCCAGCAGCGGGGTCCGACAGGTCACCGGGGAGCTGTTTTTT	CASSGVRQVTGELFF
TRBV19	TRBJ2-1	NA	NA	TGTGCCAGTAGTAAGAGAGGTCAGGGGTTGCCCCTTCATAACTACAATGAGCAGTTCTTC	CASSKRGQGLPLHNYNEQFF
TRBV5-1	TRBJ2-1	TRBD2	NA	TGCGCCAGCACTCCAGCGGGAGCCACCTACAATGAGCAGTTCTTC	CASTPAGATYNEQFF
TRBV7-9	TRBJ2-5	TRBD1	NA	TGTGCCAGCAGTCCAGACAGGGTTATGGGCGAGACCCAGTACTTC	CASSPDRVMGETQYF
TRBV5-1	TRBJ2-1	NA	NA	TGCGCCAGCAGCGGACCGGGACTGACCTACAATGAGCAGTTCTTC	CASSGPGLTYNEQFF
TRBV5-4	TRBJ2-7	TRBD1	few	TGTGCCAGCAGCGCGACAGGGGGCGAGCAGTACTTC	CASSATGGEQYF
TRBV9	TRBJ2-1	TRBD2	NA	TGTGCCAGCAGCGATAGAAGAGTCGGGACTAGTCGTCATAGTGAGCAGTTCTTC	CASSDRRVGTSRHSEQFF
TRBV6-4	TRBJ2-3	NA	NA	TGTGCCAGCAGTGAGAGAGCCTCAGATACGCAGTATTTT	CASSERASDTQYF
TRBV11-2	TRBJ2-7	TRBD2	once	TGTGCCAGCAGCTTCGGACTAGGTGGGCCCGAGCAGTACTTC	CASSFGLGGPEQYF
TRBV12-3/TRBV12-4	TRBJ1-5	NA	NA	TGTGCCACCTCGATGGCGGCGGATCAGCCCCAGCATTTT	CATSMAADQPQHF
TRBV5-5	TRBJ1-3	TRBD1	NA	TGTGCCAGCAGCCCGCGACAGGGGGCTGGAAACACCATATATTTT	CASSPRQGAGNTIYF
TRBV6-5	TRBJ2-7	NA	NA	TGTGCCAGCAGATCCGGACAGCTCAGCTCCTACGAGCAGTACTTC	CASRSGQLSSYEQYF
TRBV4-3	TRBJ1-1	TRBD1	few	TGCGCCAGCAGCCAGCAGACAGGGGGACAAACTGAAGCTTTCTTT	CASSQQTGGQTEAFF
TRBV19	TRBJ1-1	NA	once	TGTGCCAGTAGCCGTATTCGGGGAGACACTGAAGCTTTCTTT	CASSRIRGDTEAFF